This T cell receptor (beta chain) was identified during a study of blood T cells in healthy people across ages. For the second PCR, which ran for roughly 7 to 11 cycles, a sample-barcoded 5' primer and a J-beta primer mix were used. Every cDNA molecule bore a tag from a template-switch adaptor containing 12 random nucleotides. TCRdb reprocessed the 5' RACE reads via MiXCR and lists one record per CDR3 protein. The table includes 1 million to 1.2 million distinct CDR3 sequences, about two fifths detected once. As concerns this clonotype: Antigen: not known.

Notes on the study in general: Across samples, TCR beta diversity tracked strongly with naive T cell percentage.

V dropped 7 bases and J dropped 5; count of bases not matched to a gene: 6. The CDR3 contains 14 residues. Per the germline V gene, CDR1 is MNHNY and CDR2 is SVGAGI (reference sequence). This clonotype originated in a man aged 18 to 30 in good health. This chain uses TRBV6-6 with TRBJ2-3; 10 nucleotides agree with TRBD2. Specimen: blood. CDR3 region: CASKATSGEDTQYF. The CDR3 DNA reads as TGTGCCAGCAAAGCTACTAGCGGGGAAGATACGCAGTATTTT.